Following are 22 T cell receptor beta chains from one sample sequenced in a study of T cell responses to AZD1222 COVID-19 vaccine. The protocol was immunoSEQ multiplex PCR, while the TCRdb copy is restricted to in-frame clones and leaves out a portion. The sample lists 150,000 to 200,000 clones; approximately 90% were seen once. Sequenced material: peripheral blood, taken 28 days after the second AZD1222 dose. These receptors were obtained from an adult who received the AZD1222 COVID-19 vaccine.

This clone has just one count. The chain is built from TRBV7-2 and TRBJ2-5; 7 bases are a match to TRBD1. CDR1 is SGHTA and CDR2 is FQGNSA in the germline V gene. The CDR3 loop spans 13 amino acids. The trim removed 5 bases at V and 5 bases at J, leaving 5 bases unmatched. The CDR3 loop reads CASSPTGPETQYF. The CDR3 nucleotides are TGTGCCAGCAGCCCGACAGGGCCTGAGACCCAGTACTTC.

This clone was found once. J is TRBJ2-7 and V is TRBV5-1, with 7 bases identical to TRBD2. CDR3 length: 16 amino acids. CDR1 and CDR2 (germline): SGHRS, YFSETQ. V was pared by 4 bases and J by 6 bases, with 16 bases of the junction left unmatched. As DNA, the CDR3 is TGCGCCAGCAGCCCGGCCCCTCTAGCGGACTCGGGCGAGCAGTACTTC. It yields the protein CASSPAPLADSGEQYF.

The chain employs TRBV7-2 and TRBJ2-7, with TRBD1 as a possible D gene (6 bases). Trimming took off 2 bases at V and 4 bases at J, with 12 bases between the two ends. This CDR3 has 14 residues. CDR1 and CDR2 from the germline V gene are SGHTA and FQGNSA. The CDR3 reads CASSLRDTLYEQYF. The CDR3 region has the DNA TGTGCCAGCAGCTTAAGGGACACCCTTTACGAGCAGTACTTC.

The table lists this clone with a count of one. V gene TRBV6-1 combines with J gene TRBJ2-5; TRBD2 aligns across 7 bases. Trimming at V came to 4 bases and at J to 9 bases, leaving 20 bases not matched to a gene. This CDR3 region has 17 residues. Germline V gives CDR1 MNHNS, CDR2 SASEGT. The CDR3 region is CASSASRRDYPGGPQYF. Written as DNA, the CDR3 is TGTGCCAGCAGTGCCAGCCGCCGGGACTACCCCGGAGGGCCCCAGTACTTC.

This chain joins TRBV7-2 and TRBJ1-6; D gene uncertain. V lost 1 base and J lost 10, with 20 bases in between. The V gene's germline CDR1 is SGHTA and CDR2 FQGNSA. The CDR3 is 17 residues long. CDR3 loop: CASSLGRELGRQSPLHF. CDR3 nucleotides: TGTGCCAGCAGCTTAGGTCGGGAGTTAGGACGGCAATCACCCCTCCACTTT.

The rearrangement links TRBV19 to TRBJ1-4; TRBD1 agrees at 8 bases. Germline CDR1 reads LNHDA; CDR2 reads SQIVND (reference sequence). V lost 8 bases to trimming and J lost 0 bases; unmatched junction nucleotides: 8. The CDR3 contains 16 residues. The CDR3 sequence: CASRDRGRATNEKLFF. The CDR3 nucleotides are TGTGCCAGTCGAGACAGGGGACGGGCAACTAATGAAAAACTGTTTTTT.

The chain employs TRBV19 and TRBJ2-7, with 9 bases fitting TRBD1. The V segment lost 5 bases and the J segment 5 bases; nucleotides outside the gene matches: 7. The germline V gene encodes CDR1 LNHDA and CDR2 SQIVND (reference sequence). The CDR3 has 14 residues. The CDR3, as DNA: TGTGCCAGTAGTCCCCGGGACAGGGTGCACGAGCAGTACTTC. Translation: CASSPRDRVHEQYF. The full variable domain, in which reference TRBV19 and TRBJ2-7 provide the parts outside the CDR3, is DGGITQSPKYLFRKEGQNVTLSCEQNLNHDAMYWYRQDPGQGLRLIYYSQIVNDFQKGDIAEGYSVSREKKESFPLTVTSAQKNPTAFYLCASSPRDRVHEQYFGPGTRLTVT.

The rearrangement joins TRBV6-5 to TRBJ2-2; D is perhaps TRBD2 (6 bases). The length of the CDR3 is 11 residues. Germline assignment: CDR1 MNHEY and CDR2 SVGAGI. Trimming removed 6 bases at V and 9 bases at J, with 8 bases between. The CDR3 here is CASRLARELFF. CDR3 bases: TGTGCCAGCAGACTAGCCCGGGAGCTGTTTTTT.

This chain connects TRBV9 to TRBJ2-3; D unresolved. CDR1 is SGDLS and CDR2 is YYNGEE in the germline V gene. CDR3 length: 15 residues. V lost 0 bases, J lost 5 bases, and 13 bases lay in between. The CDR3 region is CASSVGTLTGDTQYF. The CDR3 DNA follows: TGTGCCAGCAGCGTAGGGACCCTCACCGGAGATACGCAGTATTTT.

The rearrangement joins TRBV11-3 to TRBJ2-3; D perhaps matches TRBD1 (5 bases). V dropped 4 bases and J dropped 1 base, with 12 bases sitting between them. CDR3 length: 15 residues. The germline V gene has CDR1 SGHNT and CDR2 YENEEA. The CDR3 region has the DNA TGTGCCAGCAGCTCAGGGAAAATCGGCACAGATACGCAGTATTTT. Protein sequence: CASSSGKIGTDTQYF.

This clone was seen more than once but under ten times. The rearrangement links TRBV10-3 to TRBJ2-7, with 7 bases identical to TRBD2. Germline CDR1 and CDR2: ENHRY and SYGVKD. Trimming at V came to 1 base and at J to 2 bases, leaving 5 bases not matched to a gene. The CDR3 extends over 15 amino acids. The chain's CDR3 is CAISELKLATYEQYF. CDR3 bases: TGTGCCATCAGTGAGTTAAAACTAGCGACCTACGAGCAGTACTTC.

The chain links TRBV7-8 to TRBJ2-7, with 8 bases fitting TRBD1. The V gene's germline CDR1 is SGHVS and CDR2 FQNEAQ. This CDR3 has 14 amino acids. V lost 5 bases and J lost 2; bases outside the gene matches: 5. The CDR3 coding sequence is TGTGCCAGCAGCATAGGACAGGGCGCCTACGAGCAGTACTTC. Translating it yields CASSIGQGAYEQYF.

This chain connects TRBV7-3 to TRBJ2-1; the match to TRBD2 covers 13 bases. Trimming cost V 1 base and J 6 bases; bases outside gene matches: 0. The CDR3 loop spans 15 amino acids. Germline values: CDR1 SGHTA, CDR2 FQGTGA. The CDR3 DNA follows: TGTGCCAGCAGCTTAAGACTAGCGGGAGGCAATGAGCAGTTCTTC. As protein: CASSLRLAGGNEQFF.

The chain recombines TRBV7-8 with TRBJ2-7, with 9 bases aligning to TRBD1. V lost 2 bases to trimming and J lost 0 bases; unmatched junction nucleotides: 2. Germline CDR1 reads SGHVS; CDR2 reads FQNEAQ. This CDR3 region has 15 residues. The CDR3 region is CASSLRGQGSYEQYF. CDR3 nucleotides: TGTGCCAGCAGCTTAAGGGGACAGGGCTCCTACGAGCAGTACTTC.

This clone was detected only a few times. The J gene is TRBJ2-6, the V gene TRBV19; 14 nucleotides agree with TRBD2. Trimming removed 10 bases from V and 0 bases from J; junction bases left unmatched: 5. The CDR3 length is 17 residues. Germline V gene data show CDR1 as LNHDA and CDR2 as SQIVND (reference sequence). The DNA for the CDR3 is TGTGCCACTACGACTAGCGGGAGGGACTCTGGGGCCAACGTCCTGACTTTC. Translating it yields CATTTSGRDSGANVLTF.

The chain combines TRBV3-1 (or the pseudogene TRBV3-2) with TRBJ2-7; 7 bases are a match to TRBD2. The V gene end was trimmed by 6 bases and the J gene end by 4 bases; junction bases not matched to a gene: 6. The CDR3 is 13 residues long. Per germline, CDR1 LGHDT and CDR2 YNNKEL (reference sequence). The chain's CDR3 is CASSREGGYEQYF. In nucleotides, the CDR3 is TGTGCCAGCAGTAGGGAGGGAGGGTACGAGCAGTACTTC.

This chain connects TRBV6-2 or TRBV6-3 to TRBJ2-1; 9 bases map to TRBD2. Germline V gene sequence: CDR1 MNHEY, CDR2 SVGEGT. There are 15 residues in the CDR3. The trim removed 5 bases at V and 4 bases at J, leaving 6 bases unmatched. CDR3: CASSLLAGNYNEQFF. In nucleotides, the CDR3 is TGTGCCAGCAGTCTACTAGCGGGTAATTACAATGAGCAGTTCTTC.

The chain links TRBV6-2 or TRBV6-3 to TRBJ2-7; D might be TRBD2 (5 bases). Germline V gives CDR1 MNHEY, CDR2 SVGEGT. The CDR3 spans 16 residues. With 0 bases removed from V and 4 bases from J, the gap between germline ends came to 16 bases. CDR3 sequence: CASSYSLSGSAYEQYF. CDR3 sequence (DNA): TGTGCCAGCAGTTACTCGCTAAGCGGTAGCGCTTACGAGCAGTACTTC.

The gene calls are TRBV27 and TRBJ2-3, with D perhaps matching TRBD2 (5 bases). The germline V gene encodes CDR1 MNHEY and CDR2 SMNVEV (reference sequence). Trimming stripped 5 bases from V and 2 bases from J, with 8 bases between. The CDR3 sequence is 13 residues long. The CDR3 DNA sequence: TGTGCCAGCAGTCCGGGAATCACAGATACGCAGTATTTT. Protein: CASSPGITDTQYF.

This chain connects TRBV11-2 to TRBJ2-5; TRBD1 might be the D (5 bases). This CDR3 spans 12 amino acids. Deletions cut 5 bases from V and 2 bases from J, with 6 bases between. Germline CDR1 and CDR2: SGHAT and FQNNGV. This CDR3 reads CASSRQQETQYF. In DNA, the CDR3 is TGTGCCAGCAGCCGACAGCAAGAGACCCAGTACTTC.

The V gene is TRBV19, the J gene TRBJ2-7; D might be TRBD1 (5 bases). The CDR3 is 14 residues long. Trimming stripped 7 bases from V and 0 bases from J, with 13 bases between. The germline CDR1 and CDR2 sequences are LNHDA and SQIVND (reference sequence). The CDR3 sequence: CASKTADLSYEQYF. CDR3 nucleotides: TGTGCCAGTAAGACAGCTGACCTCTCCTACGAGCAGTACTTC.

The genes are TRBV25-1 and TRBJ1-4; TRBD1 agrees at 7 bases. The CDR3 covers 14 residues. The V and J ends lost 4 bases and 5 bases, in that order; junction bases with no gene match: 4. Germline-derived CDR1 and CDR2 are MGHDK and SYGVNS. The CDR3 region is CASSVGTENEKLFF. In DNA, the CDR3 is TGTGCCAGCAGTGTAGGGACAGAAAATGAAAAACTGTTTTTT.